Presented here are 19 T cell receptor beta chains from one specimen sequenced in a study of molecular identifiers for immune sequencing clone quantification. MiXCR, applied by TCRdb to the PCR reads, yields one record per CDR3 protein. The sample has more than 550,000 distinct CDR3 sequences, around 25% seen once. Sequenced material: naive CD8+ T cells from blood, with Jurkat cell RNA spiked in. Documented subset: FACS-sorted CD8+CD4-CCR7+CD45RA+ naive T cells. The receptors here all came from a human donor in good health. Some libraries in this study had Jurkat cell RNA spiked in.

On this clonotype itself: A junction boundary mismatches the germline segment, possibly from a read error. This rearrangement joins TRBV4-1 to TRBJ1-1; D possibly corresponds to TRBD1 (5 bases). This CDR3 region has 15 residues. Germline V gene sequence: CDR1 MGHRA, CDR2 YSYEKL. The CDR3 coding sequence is TGCGCCGGCAGCCCCCTCGGAGAGGTAAAGAGGGGAGCTTTCTTT. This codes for CAGSPLGEVKRGAFF.

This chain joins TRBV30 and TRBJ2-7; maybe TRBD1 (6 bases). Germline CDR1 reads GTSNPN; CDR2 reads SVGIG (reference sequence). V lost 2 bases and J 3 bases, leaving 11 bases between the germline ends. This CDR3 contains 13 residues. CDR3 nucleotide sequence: TGTGCCTGGAGTTACAGGGAGCGCTACGAGCAGTACTTC. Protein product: CAWSYRERYEQYF.

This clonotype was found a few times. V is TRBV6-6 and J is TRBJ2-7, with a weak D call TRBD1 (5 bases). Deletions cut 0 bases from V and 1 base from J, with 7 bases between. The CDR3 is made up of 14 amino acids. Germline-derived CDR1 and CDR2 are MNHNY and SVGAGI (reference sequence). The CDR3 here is CASSYSDKSYEQYF. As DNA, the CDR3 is TGTGCCAGCAGTTACTCGGACAAATCCTACGAGCAGTACTTC.

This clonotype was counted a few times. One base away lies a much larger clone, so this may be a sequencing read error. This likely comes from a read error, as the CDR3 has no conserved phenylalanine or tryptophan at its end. CDR3 in DNA: TGTGCCAGCACCCGGGACGGCTCCTACGAGCAGTACCTC. Protein: CASTRDGSYEQYL. This sequence joins TRBV6-1 and TRBJ2-7; D is tentatively TRBD1 or TRBD2 (5 bases each). The CDR3 covers 13 residues. Germline CDR1 reads MNHNS; CDR2 reads SASEGT. V gave up 7 bases and J gave up 0 bases, with 10 bases separating them.

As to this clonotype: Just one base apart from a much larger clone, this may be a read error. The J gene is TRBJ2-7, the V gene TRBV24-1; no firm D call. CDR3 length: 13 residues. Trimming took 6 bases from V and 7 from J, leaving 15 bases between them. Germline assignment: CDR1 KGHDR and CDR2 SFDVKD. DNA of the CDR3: TGTGCCACCAGTTTACACCAGGCCAATGAGCAGTACTTC. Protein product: CATSLHQANEQYF.

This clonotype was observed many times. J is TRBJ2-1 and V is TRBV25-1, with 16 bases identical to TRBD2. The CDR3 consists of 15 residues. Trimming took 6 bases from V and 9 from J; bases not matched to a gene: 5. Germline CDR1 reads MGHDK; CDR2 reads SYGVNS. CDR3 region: CASSEGLAGGGEQFF. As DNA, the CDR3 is TGTGCCAGCAGCGAGGGACTAGCGGGAGGGGGTGAGCAGTTCTTC.

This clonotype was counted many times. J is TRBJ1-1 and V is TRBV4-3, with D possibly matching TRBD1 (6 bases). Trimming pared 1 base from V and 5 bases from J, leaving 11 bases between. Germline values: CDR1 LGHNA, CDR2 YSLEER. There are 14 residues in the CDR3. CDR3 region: CASSQGGAGTEAFF. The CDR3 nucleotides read TGCGCCAGCAGCCAAGGGGGGGCAGGGACTGAAGCTTTCTTT.

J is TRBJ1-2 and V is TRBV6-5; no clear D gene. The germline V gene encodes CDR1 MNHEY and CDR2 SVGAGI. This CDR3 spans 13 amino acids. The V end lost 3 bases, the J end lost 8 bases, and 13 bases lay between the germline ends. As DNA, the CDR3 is TGTGCCAGCAGTTATGGCGGAGCGATAGGCTACACCTTC. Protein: CASSYGGAIGYTF.

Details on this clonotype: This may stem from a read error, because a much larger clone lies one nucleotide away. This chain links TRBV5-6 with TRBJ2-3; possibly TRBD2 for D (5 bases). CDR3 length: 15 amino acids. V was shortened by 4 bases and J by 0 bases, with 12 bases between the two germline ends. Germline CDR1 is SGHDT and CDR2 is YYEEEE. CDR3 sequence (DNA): TGTGCCAGCAGCGTGAGGACTGAGAGCACAGATACGCAGTATTTT. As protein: CASSVRTESTDTQYF.

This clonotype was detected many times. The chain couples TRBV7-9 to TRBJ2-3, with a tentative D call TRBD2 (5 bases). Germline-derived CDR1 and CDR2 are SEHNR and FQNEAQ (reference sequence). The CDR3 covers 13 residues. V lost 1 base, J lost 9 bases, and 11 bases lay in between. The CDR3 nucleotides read TGTGCCAGCAGCTTAGTCGGGGTCCCCACGCAGTATTTT. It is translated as CASSLVGVPTQYF.

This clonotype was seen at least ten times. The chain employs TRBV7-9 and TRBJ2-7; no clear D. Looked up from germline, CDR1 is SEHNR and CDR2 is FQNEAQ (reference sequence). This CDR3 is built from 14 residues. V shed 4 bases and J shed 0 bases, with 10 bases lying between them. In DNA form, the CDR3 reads TGTGCCAGCAGCTCGAGTGATAGCTCCTACGAGCAGTACTTC. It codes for CASSSSDSSYEQYF.

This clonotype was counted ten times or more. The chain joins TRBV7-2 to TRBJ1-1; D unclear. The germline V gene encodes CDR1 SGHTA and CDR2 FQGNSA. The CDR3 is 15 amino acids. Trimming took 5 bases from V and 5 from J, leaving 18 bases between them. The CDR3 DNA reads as TGTGCCAGCAGCCCTAGGGATGAGAGCTGGACTGAAGCTTTCTTT. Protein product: CASSPRDESWTEAFF.

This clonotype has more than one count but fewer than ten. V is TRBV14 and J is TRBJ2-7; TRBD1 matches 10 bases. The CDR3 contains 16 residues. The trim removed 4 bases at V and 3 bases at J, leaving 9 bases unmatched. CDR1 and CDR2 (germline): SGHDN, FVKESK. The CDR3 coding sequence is TGTGCCAGCAGCCCCGGGACAGGGGCTCCCAACTACGAGCAGTACTTC. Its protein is CASSPGTGAPNYEQYF. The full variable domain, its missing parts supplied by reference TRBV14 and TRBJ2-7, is EAGVTQFPSHSVIEKGQTVTLRCDPISGHDNLYWYRRVMGKEIKFLLHFVKESKQDESGMPNNRFLAERTGGTYSTLKVQPAELEDSGVYFCASSPGTGAPNYEQYFGPGTRLTVT.

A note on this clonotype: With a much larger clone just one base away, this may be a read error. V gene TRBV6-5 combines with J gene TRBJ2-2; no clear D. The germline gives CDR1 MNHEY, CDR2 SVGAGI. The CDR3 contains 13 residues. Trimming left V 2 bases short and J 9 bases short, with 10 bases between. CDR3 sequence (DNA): TGTGCCAGCAGTTACGGGCAGTCCAGGGAGCTGTTTTTT. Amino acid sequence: CASSYGQSRELFF.

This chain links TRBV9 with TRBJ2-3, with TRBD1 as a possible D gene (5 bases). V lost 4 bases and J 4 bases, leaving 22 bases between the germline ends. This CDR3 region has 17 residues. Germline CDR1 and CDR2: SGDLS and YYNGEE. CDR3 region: CASSPGIAYRVSDTQYF. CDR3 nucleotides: TGTGCCAGCAGCCCAGGGATAGCTTACCGAGTATCAGATACGCAGTATTTT.

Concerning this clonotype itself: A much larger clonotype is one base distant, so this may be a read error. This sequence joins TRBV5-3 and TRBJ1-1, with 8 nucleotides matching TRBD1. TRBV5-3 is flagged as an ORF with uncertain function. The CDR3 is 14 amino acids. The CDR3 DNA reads TGTGCCAGCAGCTTGCGGGGACAGGACACTGAAGCTCTCTTT. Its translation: CASSLRGQDTEALF.

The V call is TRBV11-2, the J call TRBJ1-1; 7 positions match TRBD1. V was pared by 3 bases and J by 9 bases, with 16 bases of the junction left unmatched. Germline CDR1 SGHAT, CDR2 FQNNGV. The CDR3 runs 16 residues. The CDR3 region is CASSLGRGQLSTKAFF. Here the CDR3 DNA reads TGTGCCAGCAGCTTGGGAAGGGGGCAGCTTAGTACTAAAGCTTTCTTT.

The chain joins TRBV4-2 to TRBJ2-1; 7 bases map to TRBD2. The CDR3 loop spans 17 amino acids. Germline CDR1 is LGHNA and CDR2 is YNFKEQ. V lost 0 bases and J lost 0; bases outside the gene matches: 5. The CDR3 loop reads CASSQELAASSYNEQFF. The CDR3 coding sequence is TGTGCCAGCAGCCAAGAGCTAGCGGCCAGCTCCTACAATGAGCAGTTCTTC.

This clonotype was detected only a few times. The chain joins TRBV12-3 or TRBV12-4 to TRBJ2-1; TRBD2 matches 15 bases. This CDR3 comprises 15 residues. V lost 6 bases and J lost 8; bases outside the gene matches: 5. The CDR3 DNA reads TGTGCCAGCAGGCGGACTAGCGGGGGGGCGTATGAGCAGTTCTTC. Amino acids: CASRRTSGGAYEQFF.